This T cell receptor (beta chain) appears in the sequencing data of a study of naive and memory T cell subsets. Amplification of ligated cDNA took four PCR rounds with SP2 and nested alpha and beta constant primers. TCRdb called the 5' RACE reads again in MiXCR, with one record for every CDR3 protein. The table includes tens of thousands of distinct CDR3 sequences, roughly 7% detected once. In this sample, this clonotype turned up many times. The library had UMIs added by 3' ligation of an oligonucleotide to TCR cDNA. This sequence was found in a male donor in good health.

The CDR3 spells CASSQGAGETDTQYF. Here the CDR3 DNA reads TGTGCCAGCAGCCAAGGAGCGGGGGAAACAGATACGCAGTATTTT. This chain links TRBV3-1 with TRBJ2-3, with 8 bases matching TRBD2. The CDR3 has 15 amino acids. With V trimmed by 1 base and J by 3 bases, 3 bases remained unmatched. Germline V gene lookup returns CDR1 LGHDT and CDR2 YNNKEL (reference sequence).